The present TCR beta chain was sequenced within a study of blood T cell repertoires in COVID-19. Turning to the study itself: Samples taken during acute and convalescent COVID-19 were collected in the United States, Italy and Spain. Sources were T cells, B-cell-depleted T cells, or PBMCs; the material itself was cDNA or gDNA.

Germline assignment: CDR1 SGHNT and CDR2 YYREEE (reference sequence). V was shortened by 2 bases and J by 7 bases, with 16 bases between the two germline ends. The CDR3 is 15 residues long. Per the authors' pipeline: Using reference gene primer amplification, nucleated cell counts were estimated. Assay used: immunoSEQ multiplex PCR; TCRdb lists only in-frame clones, some missing. V and J calls and clone size follow that table, whereas D and trimming were derived from the DNA. The table has about 250,000 clones, around 83% seen once. The chain employs TRBV5-4 and TRBJ2-4; D may be TRBD1 (7 bases). The receptor comes from a man aged 40-49 years with active or convalescent COVID-19. The sequenced sample consisted of peripheral blood. This CDR3 reads CASSFLQGRNNIQYF. The CDR3, as DNA: TGTGCCAGCAGCTTCCTACAGGGGAGGAATAACATTCAGTACTTC.